Presented here are 2 T cell receptor beta chains from one specimen sequenced in a study of cytomegalovirus exposure and HLA in healthy donors. Sequencing was performed with immunoSEQ multiplex PCR; in TCRdb, only in-frame clones are kept and a portion is missing. The sample holds more than 95,000 clones, 94% seen once. The sequenced sample was PBMCs. The receptors here all came from a woman between 18 and 29 years old in good health and CMV-seronegative.

The V and J genes are TRBV19 and TRBJ1-5; 7 nucleotides line up with TRBD1. Germline assignment: CDR1 LNHDA and CDR2 SQIVND (reference sequence). CDR3 length: 16 residues. Unmatched junction bases numbered 14, after V lost 7 bases and J lost 5 bases. The CDR3 reads CASTKRGDRDDQPQHF. The CDR3 DNA is TGTGCCAGTACCAAAAGGGGAGACAGGGACGATCAGCCCCAGCATTTT.

This clone was seen a single time. V is TRBV2 and J is TRBJ2-3; 10 bases are shared with TRBD2. The J segment lost 3 bases and the V segment lost 4 bases, leaving 7 bases of the junction unmatched. This CDR3 has 16 residues. Germline-derived CDR1 and CDR2 are SNHLY and FYNNEI. CDR3 loop: CASSVEGGLATDTQYF. CDR3 DNA sequence: TGTGCCAGCAGTGTGGAGGGGGGACTAGCGACAGATACGCAGTATTTT.